These T cell receptor beta chains were read from a single sample in a study of cytomegalovirus exposure and HLA in healthy donors. The data were produced by immunoSEQ multiplex PCR, yet TCRdb's version contains in-frame clones alone and is incomplete. The repertoire holds roughly 200,000 clones, with around four fifths as singletons. Sample: PBMCs. These receptors originate from a woman in her fifties or sixties in good health and CMV-seropositive. Each CDR3 is given with its conserved first and last residue. A D gene is named only where the DNA matches it firmly. For some rows the clone size is stated as once, few or many, or as a class when expanded; others skip it.

cdr3_length,clone_size,v_call,j_call,d_call,cdr3_aa,cdr3_nt
14,few,TRBV4-2,TRBJ1-1,NA,CASSQAGGNTEAFF,TGTGCCAGCAGCCAAGCGGGGGGGAACACTGAAGCTTTCTTT
15,NA,TRBV5-1,TRBJ2-7,NA,CASSSGTSIPYEQYF,TGCGCCAGCAGCTCAGGGACAAGCATACCCTACGAGCAGTACTTC
13,NA,TRBV29-1,TRBJ1-1,TRBD1,CSVGTGVGTEAFF,TGCAGCGTTGGGACAGGGGTCGGGACTGAAGCTTTCTTT
16,once,TRBV5-1,TRBJ2-7,TRBD1,CASSLEGTGSSYEQYF,TGCGCCAGCAGCTTGGAAGGGACAGGGAGCTCCTACGAGCAGTACTTC
15,NA,TRBV7-2,TRBJ1-5,NA,CASSLGQISNQPQHF,TGTGCCAGCAGCTTAGGACAGATTAGCAATCAGCCCCAGCATTTT
15,NA,TRBV28,TRBJ1-5,NA,CASYTSGRVGQPQHF,TGTGCCAGTTACACGTCAGGGAGGGTCGGACAGCCCCAGCATTTT
15,NA,TRBV10-1,TRBJ2-1,TRBD2,CASSEASGTYNEQFF,TGCGCCAGCAGTGAGGCTAGCGGGACTTACAATGAGCAGTTCTTC
14,NA,TRBV28,TRBJ1-2,TRBD1,CASSLTGENYGYTF,TGTGCCAGCAGTTTAACAGGGGAAAACTATGGCTACACCTTC
16,NA,TRBV5-8,TRBJ1-5,NA,CASSLVEDHSNQPQHF,TGTGCCAGCAGCTTGGTGGAGGATCATAGCAATCAGCCCCAGCATTTT
12,NA,TRBV7-7,TRBJ1-1,NA,CASSPLTPEAFF,TGTGCCAGCAGCCCGCTGACTCCTGAAGCTTTCTTT
12,NA,TRBV6-6,TRBJ2-3,NA,CASSYPQDTQYF,TGTGCCAGCAGTTACCCCCAAGATACGCAGTATTTT
14,NA,TRBV4-3,TRBJ1-6,NA,CASSQGLVSSPLHF,TGCGCCAGCAGCCAGGGACTTGTGAGTTCACCCCTCCACTTT
14,NA,TRBV28,TRBJ1-5,NA,CASSPTRTSQPQHF,TGTGCCAGCAGTCCCACGCGGACATCTCAGCCCCAGCATTTT
13,once,TRBV7-9,TRBJ2-7,NA,CASSPVLTDEQYF,TGTGCCAGCAGCCCCGTCTTAACAGACGAGCAGTACTTC
13,NA,TRBV7-8,TRBJ1-2,NA,CASSFERFYGYTF,TGTGCCAGCAGCTTCGAGAGGTTTTATGGCTACACCTTC
15,NA,TRBV18,TRBJ2-3,TRBD2,CASSPSGRGVDTQYF,TGTGCCAGCTCTCCTAGCGGGAGGGGAGTGGATACGCAGTATTTT
14,NA,TRBV5-6,TRBJ1-2,TRBD1,CASSLGRGDSGYTF,TGTGCCAGCAGCTTGGGGAGAGGGGACAGTGGCTACACCTTC
17,NA,TRBV7-9,TRBJ1-3,NA,CASSPQRQPWIGNTIYF,TGTGCCAGCAGCCCACAAAGACAGCCTTGGATTGGAAACACCATATATTTT
15,once,TRBV5-1,TRBJ2-1,TRBD2,CASSFRLAANNEQFF,TGCGCCAGCAGTTTTCGACTAGCGGCCAACAATGAGCAGTTCTTC
15,few,TRBV18,TRBJ1-1,TRBD1,CASSLQGGSLDEAFF,TGTGCCAGCTCCCTCCAGGGGGGAAGTTTGGATGAAGCTTTCTTT
15,once,TRBV6-5,TRBJ2-3,NA,CASRERGLSTDTQYF,TGTGCCAGCAGAGAACGCGGGCTTAGCACAGATACGCAGTATTTT
17,NA,TRBV27,TRBJ2-5,NA,CASSLLSAGANQETQYF,TGTGCCAGCAGTTTATTATCGGCGGGGGCGAACCAAGAGACCCAGTACTTC
13,NA,TRBV7-8,TRBJ2-2,NA,CASSLARTGELFF,TGTGCCAGCAGCTTAGCGCGAACCGGGGAGCTGTTTTTT
13,once,TRBV2,TRBJ2-5,NA,CASSRSPQETQYF,TGTGCCAGCAGTCGGTCACCACAAGAGACCCAGTACTTC
14,NA,TRBV28,TRBJ2-3,TRBD2,CASSSGGSTDTQYF,TGTGCCAGCAGTAGCGGGGGAAGCACAGATACGCAGTATTTT